Listed below are T cell receptor beta chains from one sample, sequenced in a study of shared clonotypes between healthy human individuals. Using immunoSEQ multiplex PCR, the repertoire was profiled, and TCRdb retains in-frame clones only, with some absent. The sample has some 1,400,000 clones, 96% seen once. The sequenced sample consisted of naive CD4+ T cells sorted from blood. The receptors shown here come from a man younger than 45 in good health. Each CDR3 is given with its conserved first and last residue. Fields, in order: V gene, CDR3 protein.

V gene: TRBV4-1
CDR3 protein: CASSQLPSHEQYF

V gene: TRBV5-5
CDR3 protein: CASSYEDPGNTIYF

V gene: TRBV18
CDR3 protein: CASSPPSGQKETQYF

V gene: TRBV15
CDR3 protein: CATSMMDRVGYEQYF

V gene: TRBV11-2
CDR3 protein: CASSPRDTLYEQYF

V gene: TRBV7-9
CDR3 protein: CASSPRTSRRPNTGELFF

V gene: TRBV27
CDR3 protein: CASSFGSGNSYEQYF

V gene: TRBV19
CDR3 protein: CASSITGVGGELFF

V gene: TRBV9
CDR3 protein: CASSVEAGTSTDTQYF

V gene: TRBV28
CDR3 protein: CASRYPSGAVSYSNQPQHF

V gene: TRBV18
CDR3 protein: CASSPTGLSYNEQFF

V gene: TRBV27
CDR3 protein: CASSLRPLNEQFF

V gene: TRBV5-1
CDR3 protein: CASSLASNTGELFF

V gene: TRBV7-6
CDR3 protein: CASSLGQGAYEQYF

V gene: TRBV19
CDR3 protein: CASSIIAGHLYEQYF

V gene: TRBV11-2
CDR3 protein: CASSLGLDRGRTGELFF

V gene: TRBV28
CDR3 protein: CARGGGPNYEQYF

V gene: TRBV19
CDR3 protein: CASRDTGGAKAAEAFF

V gene: TRBV10-3
CDR3 protein: CAIRSGVEQYF

V gene: TRBV18
CDR3 protein: CASSRQGAETQYF

V gene: TRBV5-8
CDR3 protein: CASSPSRGVSPYEQYF

V gene: TRBV19
CDR3 protein: CASLSGDTQYF

V gene: TRBV6-1
CDR3 protein: CASSEGTSGRETQYF

V gene: TRBV6-1
CDR3 protein: CASSEKGYEQYF

V gene: TRBV28
CDR3 protein: CASSINRVGETQYF

V gene: TRBV5-4
CDR3 protein: CASSLGGFTSGTYEQYF

V gene: TRBV4-1
CDR3 protein: CASSQKGAGQGKGTEAFF

V gene: TRBV29-1
CDR3 protein: CSVEGGQGAIMTTEAFF

V gene: TRBV6-6
CDR3 protein: CASSLQRGVYEQYF

V gene: TRBV5-6
CDR3 protein: CASSPPGGSGTYPQETQYF

V gene: TRBV18
CDR3 protein: CASSQGTVDQPQHF

V gene: TRBV4-2
CDR3 protein: CASSQDFTSGRGLFF

V gene: TRBV9
CDR3 protein: CASSELASYNEQFF

V gene: TRBV9
CDR3 protein: CASSVDPSGTYEQYF

V gene: TRBV27
CDR3 protein: CASSLLAGRVSYEQYF

V gene: TRBV11-3
CDR3 protein: CASSQAAQGAQYF

V gene: TRBV28
CDR3 protein: CASSPGTGYQPQHF

V gene: TRBV9
CDR3 protein: CASSDLSRTEQFF

V gene: TRBV6-1
CDR3 protein: CASTGAQIFGELFF

V gene: TRBV2
CDR3 protein: CASSRDLSSYNEQFF

V gene: TRBV5-4
CDR3 protein: CASSSPQGKNTGELFF

V gene: TRBV29-1
CDR3 protein: CSVRPGSQETQYF

V gene: TRBV30
CDR3 protein: CAWSSGQSLKEKLFF

V gene: TRBV18
CDR3 protein: CASSPFEGSSYNEQFF